The 27 T cell receptor beta chains listed next were all sequenced from one sample in a study of blood T cell repertoires in COVID-19. Data came from immunoSEQ multiplex PCR; TCRdb stores just in-frame clones and leaves some out. The table has roughly 230,000 clones, nearly 90% seen once. Sequenced input: peripheral blood. Source of these receptors: a woman in her thirties or forties who had recovered from COVID-19.

The V call is TRBV15, the J call TRBJ1-5; no firm D call. This CDR3 region has 13 residues. Trimming pared 6 bases from V and 2 bases from J, leaving 8 bases between. Germline assignment: CDR1 LNHNV and CDR2 YYDKDF (reference sequence). The CDR3 sequence is CATSLIGNQPQHF. CDR3 nucleotides: TGTGCCACCAGTTTAATAGGCAATCAGCCCCAGCATTTT.

The rearrangement uses TRBV5-1 and TRBJ1-1; TRBD1 might be the D (6 bases). The CDR3 has 15 amino acids. V was trimmed by 4 bases and J by 2 bases, leaving 15 bases between them. CDR1 is SGHRS, CDR2 YFSETQ, per germline. DNA of the CDR3: TGCGCCAGCAGCCCCTGGGGGCAGGTTAACACTGAAGCTTTCTTT. Translation gives CASSPWGQVNTEAFF.

The CDR3 protein is CASSAQGGESYEQYF. CDR3 bases: TGTGCCAGCAGCGCCCAGGGAGGGGAATCCTACGAGCAGTACTTC. The V gene is TRBV2, the J gene TRBJ2-7, with 7 nucleotides matching TRBD2. This CDR3 region has 15 residues. Per the germline V gene, CDR1 is SNHLY and CDR2 is FYNNEI. Trimming cost V 6 bases and J 1 base; bases outside gene matches: 9.

The chain links TRBV25-1 to TRBJ2-7; D unclear. CDR3 length equals 12 residues. Trimming left V 8 bases short and J 10 bases short, with 18 bases between. Germline values: CDR1 MGHDK, CDR2 SYGVNS. As DNA, the CDR3 is TGTGCCAGCGAAGAGAGAACGTACTCACAGTACGTC. Protein product: CASEERTYSQYV.

V usage is TRBV6-5 and J usage is TRBJ2-7; TRBD1 might be the D (6 bases). Germline CDR1 is MNHEY and CDR2 is SVGAGI. The CDR3 has 13 residues. V shed 7 bases and J shed 3 bases, with 13 bases lying between them. CDR3 sequence (DNA): TGTGCCAGCACCCAGGGGCTAGGCTACGAGCAGTACTTC. This encodes CASTQGLGYEQYF.

This chain links TRBV3-1 (or the pseudogene TRBV3-2) with TRBJ2-5, with D unclear. Between the trimmed V and J ends, which lost 2 bases and 7 bases, there was a span of 14 bases. Germline values: CDR1 LGHDT, CDR2 YNNKEL (reference sequence). The CDR3 extends over 14 amino acids. The DNA of the CDR3 is TGTGCCAGCAGCCAATCAGAGGTACGGTCGACCCAGTACTTC. Translated: CASSQSEVRSTQYF.

This clone was counted a few times. The V call is TRBV7-3, the J call TRBJ2-2; D uncertain. V was trimmed by 7 bases and J by 7 bases, leaving 10 bases between them. Germline values: CDR1 SGHTA, CDR2 FQGTGA. This CDR3 is built from 12 residues. The CDR3 region is CASTPGDGELFF. The CDR3 nucleotides read TGTGCCAGCACCCCGGGTGACGGGGAGCTGTTTTTT.

This rearrangement joins TRBV29-1 to TRBJ2-1; D is unclear. The CDR3 is 13 amino acids. V lost 4 bases, J lost 4 bases, and 11 bases lay in between. From germline, CDR1 is SQVTM and CDR2 ANQGSEA. This CDR3 reads CSVARSKYNEQFF. DNA for the CDR3: TGCAGCGTTGCGCGCTCAAAATACAATGAGCAGTTCTTC.

This clone was found a few times. V is TRBV5-4 and J is TRBJ2-3, with D tentatively TRBD1 (5 bases). CDR3 length equals 15 residues. Trimming left V 4 bases short and J 3 bases short, with 15 bases between. Germline V CDR1 and CDR2: SGHNT, YYREEE (reference sequence). CDR3 sequence reads: CASSLSAQGTDTQYF. CDR3 bases: TGTGCCAGCAGCCTGAGTGCGCAGGGAACAGATACGCAGTATTTT.

The gene calls are TRBV2 and TRBJ1-1; the D gene is possibly TRBD1 (5 bases). V dropped 3 bases and J dropped 9 bases, with 14 bases sitting between them. Germline CDR1 and CDR2: SNHLY and FYNNEI. CDR3 length: 13 residues. The CDR3 spells CASSEEGPLKAFF. As DNA, the CDR3 is TGTGCCAGCAGTGAGGAGGGACCGCTCAAAGCTTTCTTT.

This clone was seen a single time. CDR3 coding DNA: TGTGCCAGTAGTGCGAAAGATTATCAGCCCCAGCATTTT. It specifies CASSAKDYQPQHF. The chain has TRBV19 and TRBJ1-5; D gene ambiguous. V was cut by 5 bases and J by 5 bases, with 10 bases left in between. This CDR3 region has 13 residues. The germline gives CDR1 LNHDA, CDR2 SQIVND (reference sequence).

The V and J genes are TRBV14 and TRBJ2-1; possibly TRBD2 for D (6 bases). Germline-derived CDR1 and CDR2 are SGHDN and FVKESK. This CDR3 comprises 16 residues. Trimming removed 0 bases at V and 4 bases at J, with 13 bases between. CDR3 in DNA: TGTGCCAGCAGCCAAGATCGGGACTGGAATTACAATGAGCAGTTCTTC. Its protein product is CASSQDRDWNYNEQFF.

The V gene is TRBV12-3 or TRBV12-4, the J gene TRBJ1-2; D gene uncertain. The CDR3 is made up of 13 amino acids. V lost 4 bases and J lost 0, with 6 bases in between. The CDR3 DNA reads as TGTGCCAGCAGTTACAGCCCTAACTATGGCTACACCTTC. It specifies CASSYSPNYGYTF.

The chain combines TRBV21-1 with TRBJ1-2; the listed D gene, TRBD1, was not tested against the DNA. TRBV21-1 is assigned pseudogene status. This CDR3 contains 15 residues. DNA for the CDR3: TGTAACCTTATAAGTCCGGGACAGGGGGCCTATGGCTACACCTTC. Its translation is CNLISPGQGAYGYTF.

Concerning this clone itself: At one boundary the junction diverges from the germline segment, which might be a read error. This chain uses TRBV10-2 with TRBJ2-5; D may be TRBD2 (7 bases). This CDR3 is built from 13 residues. The germline CDR1 and CDR2 sequences are WSHSY and SAAADI. As DNA, the CDR3 is TGCGCCCGCAGTGGGGGGGGGCGGCAGACCCAGTACTTC. It encodes CARSGGGRQTQYF.

This clone was seen just once. The chain has TRBV3-1 (or the pseudogene TRBV3-2) and TRBJ2-3; D not certain. V lost 3 bases and J 3 bases, leaving 13 bases between the germline ends. This CDR3 has 15 residues. From germline, CDR1 is LGHDT and CDR2 YNNKEL (reference sequence). CDR3 coding DNA: TGTGCCAGCAGCCAGGCCGTCTCTTGGACAGATACGCAGTATTTT. Translation gives CASSQAVSWTDTQYF.

This clone was found a few times. The gene calls are TRBV18 and TRBJ1-2, with D possibly TRBD1 on 5 matching bases. Germline V CDR1 and CDR2: KGHSH, LQKENI. Deletions cut 1 base from V and 0 bases from J, with 12 bases between. This CDR3 has 16 amino acids. The CDR3 DNA follows: TGTGCCAGCTCACCACGGGTACAGGAAGCTAACTATGGCTACACCTTC. Encoded protein: CASSPRVQEANYGYTF.

The chain combines TRBV5-1 with TRBJ1-2; TRBD1 is a possible D gene (6 bases). The CDR3 runs to 14 residues. Germline CDR1 SGHRS, CDR2 YFSETQ. V was cut by 4 bases and J by 7 bases, with 17 bases left in between. CDR3 nucleotide sequence: TGCGCCAGCAGCCCTACAGGGTTGAGCGCTGGCTACACCTTC. Encoded protein: CASSPTGLSAGYTF. The full variable domain, with the rest looked up from reference TRBV5-1 and TRBJ1-2, is KAGVTQTPRYLIKTRGQQVTLSCSPISGHRSVSWYQQTPGQGLQFLFEYFSETQRNKGNFPGRFSGRQFSNSRSEMNVSTLELGDSALYLCASSPTGLSAGYTFGSGTRLTVV.

The CDR3 DNA reads as TGTGCCAGTAGGGAGGGTGCTGGAAACACCATATATTTT. Its translation: CASREGAGNTIYF. The chain employs TRBV19 and TRBJ1-3; D unclear. V lost 6 bases to trimming and J lost 2 bases, with 8 bases between them. Germline V gene data show CDR1 as LNHDA and CDR2 as SQIVND (reference sequence). The CDR3 is 13 amino acids.

The gene calls are TRBV19 and TRBJ2-3; D is perhaps TRBD2 (5 bases). The CDR3 has 14 amino acids. Germline-derived CDR1 and CDR2 are LNHDA and SQIVND (reference sequence). V dropped 5 bases and J dropped 0 bases, with 9 bases sitting between them. The CDR3 region has the DNA TGTGCCAGTAGTGGACTTCTTAGCACAGATACGCAGTATTTT. Protein product: CASSGLLSTDTQYF.

The V and J genes are TRBV18 and TRBJ2-2, with a possible D match to TRBD2 (6 bases). From germline, CDR1 is KGHSH and CDR2 LQKENI. The V end was cut by 6 bases, the J end by 4 bases, with 18 bases between. The CDR3 runs to 16 residues. CDR3 in DNA: TGTGCCAGCTCCCTCCTTGGTGAGGAGGGCACCGGGGAGCTGTTTTTT. Its protein is CASSLLGEEGTGELFF. Based on the CDR3 plus reference TRBV18 and TRBJ2-2, the full variable domain is NAGVMQNPRHLVRRRGQEARLRCSPMKGHSHVYWYRQLPEEGLKFMVYLQKENIIDESGMPKERFSAEFPKEGPSILRIQQVVRGDSAAYFCASSLLGEEGTGELFFGEGSRLTVL.

The chain uses TRBV15 and TRBJ1-2; 12 nucleotides agree with TRBD1. Losses at the gene ends were 5 bases for V and 3 bases for J; bases not matched to a gene: 16. The germline V gene encodes CDR1 LNHNV and CDR2 YYDKDF (reference sequence). This CDR3 region has 19 residues. Written as DNA, the CDR3 is TGTGCCACCAGCGGAATAACCGGGACAGGGGGCCGAGGAGACTATGGCTACACCTTC. This encodes CATSGITGTGGRGDYGYTF.

The chain carries TRBV6-5 and TRBJ2-5; 14 nucleotides match TRBD2. CDR3 length equals 15 residues. Trimming took 6 bases from V and 6 from J; bases not matched to a gene: 6. From germline, CDR1 is MNHEY and CDR2 SVGAGI. The CDR3, as DNA: TGTGCCAGCAGCCCCGGGACTAGCGGGAGAAAGACCCAGTACTTC. It encodes CASSPGTSGRKTQYF.

The rearrangement links TRBV29-1 to TRBJ2-7, with TRBD2 matching 8 bases. The germline CDR1 and CDR2 sequences are SQVTM and ANQGSEA. The V gene end was trimmed by 4 bases and the J gene end by 3 bases; junction bases not matched to a gene: 2. The CDR3 totals 12 residues. The CDR3 DNA reads TGCAGCGTTGCCGGGGGGGTCTACGAGCAGTACTTC. This encodes CSVAGGVYEQYF.

The chain links TRBV5-1 to TRBJ1-4; 7 bases line up with TRBD1. CDR3 length equals 15 residues. Germline CDR1 SGHRS, CDR2 YFSETQ. The V gene end was trimmed by 4 bases and the J gene end by 0 bases; junction bases not matched to a gene: 3. In nucleotides, the CDR3 is TGCGCCAGCAGCAAGGGGACAGCAACTAATGAAAAACTGTTTTTT. It specifies CASSKGTATNEKLFF.

The chain combines TRBV5-8 with TRBJ2-2; 13 nucleotides match TRBD2. Per the germline V gene, CDR1 is SGHTS and CDR2 is YDEGEE. The V gene end was trimmed by 4 bases and the J gene end by 1 base; junction bases not matched to a gene: 4. This CDR3 is 17 amino acids long. CDR3: CASSPRLAGGNTGELFF. The CDR3 DNA sequence: TGTGCCAGCAGCCCAAGACTAGCGGGAGGGAACACCGGGGAGCTGTTTTTT.

V and J are TRBV3-1 (or the pseudogene TRBV3-2) and TRBJ1-6; 8 nucleotides agree with TRBD1. Looked up from germline, CDR1 is LGHDT and CDR2 is YNNKEL (reference sequence). V shed 4 bases and J 10 bases; nucleotides not matched to a gene: 3. The CDR3 is 13 amino acids. The CDR3 DNA is TGTGCCAGCAGCCCGGCAGGGGGCTCACCCCTCCACTTT. It specifies CASSPAGGSPLHF.